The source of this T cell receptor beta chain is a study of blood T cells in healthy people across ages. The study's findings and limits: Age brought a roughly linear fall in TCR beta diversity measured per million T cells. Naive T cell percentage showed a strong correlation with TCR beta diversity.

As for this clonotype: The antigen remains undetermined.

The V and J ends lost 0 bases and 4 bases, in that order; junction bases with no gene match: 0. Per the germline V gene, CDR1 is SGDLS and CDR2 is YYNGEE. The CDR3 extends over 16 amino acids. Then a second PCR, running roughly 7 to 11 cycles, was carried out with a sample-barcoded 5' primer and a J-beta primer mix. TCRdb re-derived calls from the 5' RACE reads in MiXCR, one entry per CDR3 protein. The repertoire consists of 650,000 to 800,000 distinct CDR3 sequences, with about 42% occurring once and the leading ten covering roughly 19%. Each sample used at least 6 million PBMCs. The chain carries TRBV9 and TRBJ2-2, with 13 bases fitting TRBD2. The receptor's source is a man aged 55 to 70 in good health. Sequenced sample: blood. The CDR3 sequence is CASSVGTSGGTGELFF. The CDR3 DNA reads TGTGCCAGCAGCGTAGGGACTAGCGGGGGCACCGGGGAGCTGTTTTTT.